Listed below are T cell receptor beta chains from one sample, sequenced in a study of blood T cell repertoires in COVID-19. Produced via immunoSEQ multiplex PCR; TCRdb's table is partial and in-frame only. The sample includes roughly 70,000 clones, about nine tenths of them seen just once. The source material was peripheral blood. The receptors originated from a man in his forties or fifties with active COVID-19. The CDR3 runs from the conserved cysteine through the conserved F or W. The order of the fields is D gene, J gene, V gene, clone size, CDR3 DNA, CDR3 protein. The D gene is left open where the match is weak. Some rows have no size entry. The others give once, few or many, or a class for an expanded clone.

>.|TRBJ2-2|TRBV19|.
TGTGCCAGTAGTAACCCCGACAGTTACGCGAACACCGGGGAGCTGTTTTTT
CASSNPDSYANTGELFF
>.|TRBJ2-6|TRBV3-1/TRBV3-2|.
TGTGCCAGCAGCCAACACAGCTCTGGGGCCAACGTCCTGACTTTC
CASSQHSSGANVLTF
>.|TRBJ2-2|TRBV7-6|.
TGTGCCAGCTATCGGGGACAGAACACCGGGGAGCTGTTTTTT
CASYRGQNTGELFF
>.|TRBJ2-7|TRBV7-2|.
TGTGCCAGCAGCTTAGCGGGCCTCGACTACGAGCAGTACTTC
CASSLAGLDYEQYF
>.|TRBJ1-5|TRBV5-1|.
TGCGCCAGCAGCCTAGGGGAGGGTCATAACAATCAGCCCCAGCATTTT
CASSLGEGHNNQPQHF
>.|TRBJ1-5|TRBV7-9|few
TGTGCCAGCAGGCTCGGGGATCAGCCCCAGCATTTT
CASRLGDQPQHF
>.|TRBJ2-1|TRBV24-1|.
TGTGCCACCAGTGATTTAGGGAGACGGCAGTTCTTC
CATSDLGRRQFF
>.|TRBJ2-5|TRBV9|.
TGTGCCAGCAGCGTAGCTGGAAGAGGGGGTGGGACCCAGTACTTC
CASSVAGRGGGTQYF
>.|TRBJ2-2|TRBV7-9|.
TGTGCCAGCAGCTTAACTACCACCGGGGAGCTGTTTTTT
CASSLTTTGELFF
>TRBD1|TRBJ2-1|TRBV27|once
TGTGCCAGCAGCCCCACAGGGGGTGAGCAGTTCTTC
CASSPTGGEQFF
>.|TRBJ2-1|TRBV4-3|.
TGCGCCAGCAGCTGGGGGGTAGCGCTTGGGAATGAGCAGTTCTTC
CASSWGVALGNEQFF
>.|TRBJ2-7|TRBV6-1|once
TGTGCCAGCAGAGAACAGGGATTAACTGGCTCCTACGAGCAGTACTTC
CASREQGLTGSYEQYF
>.|TRBJ2-5|TRBV24-1|.
TGTGCCACCAGTGATTTCCAGGAAAGGACCCAGTACTTC
CATSDFQERTQYF
>.|TRBJ1-1|TRBV25-1|.
TGTGCCAGCAGTGAATATGGGCGGGCCACTGAAGCTTTCTTT
CASSEYGRATEAFF
>.|TRBJ2-7|TRBV4-2|.
TGTGCCAGCAGCCAAGATAAGACTTACGAGCAGTACTTC
CASSQDKTYEQYF
>TRBD1|TRBJ1-1|TRBV12-3/TRBV12-4|.
TGTGCCAGCAGCCCCGGGACAGGAGCTTTCTTT
CASSPGTGAFF
>TRBD1|TRBJ1-1|TRBV7-8|.
TGTGCCAGCAGCTCCCGGGACAGGGGTTCAAACACTGAAGCTTTCTTT
CASSSRDRGSNTEAFF
>.|TRBJ2-7|TRBV7-9|.
TGTGCCAGCAGCCCTCGGACGGGATACTACGAGCAGTACTTC
CASSPRTGYYEQYF
>TRBD1|TRBJ1-2|TRBV28|.
TGTGCCAGCAGCTATACGACAGGGGGGGAAGGCTACACCTTC
CASSYTTGGEGYTF
>.|TRBJ2-2|TRBV3-1/TRBV3-2|once
TGTGCCAGCAGCTTTCGGACTTCGAACACCGGGGAGCTGTTTTTT
CASSFRTSNTGELFF
>.|TRBJ1-2|TRBV10-1|few
TGCGCCAGCATAGACAGCTATGGCTACACCTTC
CASIDSYGYTF
>TRBD2|TRBJ2-7|TRBV7-9|.
TGTGCCAGCAGCTTAGCGGGAGGGCGGGTTTCCTACGAGCAGTACTTC
CASSLAGGRVSYEQYF
>.|TRBJ2-7|TRBV9|.
TGTGCCAGCAGCGTAGACTTGGGCAGCCCCTACGAGCAGTACTTC
CASSVDLGSPYEQYF
>.|TRBJ1-5|TRBV28|.
TGTGCCAGCAGTCTCGACAGGTGGATAAATCAGCCCCAGCATTTT
CASSLDRWINQPQHF
>TRBD1|TRBJ1-2|TRBV30|.
TGTGCCTGGGCTCCGGGACAGGGGAGGTGGGGCTACACCTTC
CAWAPGQGRWGYTF
>TRBD1|TRBJ2-7|TRBV4-3|.
TGCGCCAGCAGCCAAGATCTAGGGGGACAGGGATCCCATCGCTTCTACGAGCAGTACTTC
CASSQDLGGQGSHRFYEQYF
>TRBD1|TRBJ1-2|TRBV7-9|.
TGTGCCTCCAGGCCCCCCCAGGGGGAACGTGGCTACACCTTC
CASRPPQGERGYTF
>TRBD2|TRBJ2-3|TRBV7-2|.
TGTGCCAGCAGCCTAGGGACTAGCGGGGGAACCACAGATACGCAGTATTTT
CASSLGTSGGTTDTQYF
>.|TRBJ2-7|TRBV9|.
TGTGCCAGCAGCGTAGCAGCGGGCTACGAGCAGTACTTC
CASSVAAGYEQYF